The clone carrying this T cell receptor (beta chain) was seen just once. The antigen is not known. This specimen comes from a study of cytomegalovirus exposure and HLA in healthy donors. Study-wide results and caveats: Cytomegalovirus association was assigned to about 150 TCR beta chains. A later analysis revealed that TCR association rates differed between HLA loci, peaking at DRB1 and bottoming out at HLA-C.

V lost 8 bases and J lost 6, with 14 bases in between. CDR1 is LNHNV and CDR2 is YYDKDF in the germline V gene (reference sequence). This CDR3 is 13 amino acids long. PCR used 60 Vbeta primers and 13 Jbeta primers. As originally analysed: In a later analysis, 79 million or so unique TCR beta chains included roughly 11 million shared by two or more donors. Profiled with immunoSEQ multiplex PCR; TCRdb holds only in-frame clones, not every one. That table furnishes V, J and clone size, whereas the DNA furnished D and trimming. The sample records 90,000 to 120,000 clones, about 75% being singletons. The chain joins TRBV15 to TRBJ1-5; D is unresolved. Material for sequencing was PBMCs. This receptor was obtained from a woman younger than 35 in good health and CMV-seropositive. CDR3 in amino acids: CATGIMRSQPQHF. The DNA of the CDR3 is TGTGCCACCGGCATAATGCGGTCTCAGCCCCAGCATTTT. The complete variable domain, with remaining parts taken from reference TRBV15 and TRBJ1-5, reads DAMVIQNPRYQVTQFGKPVTLSCSQTLNHNVMYWYQQKSSQAPKLLFHYYDKDFNNEADTPDNFQSRRPNTSFCFLDIRSPGLGDTAMYLCATGIMRSQPQHFGDGTRLSIL.